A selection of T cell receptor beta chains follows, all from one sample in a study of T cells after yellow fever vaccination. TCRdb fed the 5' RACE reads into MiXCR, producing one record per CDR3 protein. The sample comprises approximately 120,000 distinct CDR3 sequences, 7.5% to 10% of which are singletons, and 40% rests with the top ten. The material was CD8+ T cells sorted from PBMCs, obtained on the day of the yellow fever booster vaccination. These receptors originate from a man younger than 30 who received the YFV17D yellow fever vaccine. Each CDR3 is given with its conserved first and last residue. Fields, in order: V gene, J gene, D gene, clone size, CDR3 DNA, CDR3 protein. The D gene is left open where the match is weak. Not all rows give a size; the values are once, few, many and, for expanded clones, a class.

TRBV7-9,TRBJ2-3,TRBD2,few,TGTGCCAGCAACCCCGTTACTAGCGGGGGGGATACGCAGTATTTT,CASNPVTSGGDTQYF
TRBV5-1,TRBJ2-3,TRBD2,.,TGCGCCAGCAGCTGGCACGGGGGGGGCACAGATACGCAGTATTTT,CASSWHGGGTDTQYF
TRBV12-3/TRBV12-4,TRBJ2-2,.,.,TGTGCCAGCAGTTTAGGCAGATTTAACACCGGGGAGCTGTTTTTT,CASSLGRFNTGELFF
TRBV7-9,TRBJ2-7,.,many,TGTGCCAGCAGCTTAGCGCGAGGTAAAGTAGCCTACGAGCAGTACTTC,CASSLARGKVAYEQYF
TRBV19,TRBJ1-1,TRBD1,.,TGTGCCAGTCGATGGGACAGGGAGTACACTGAAGCTTTCTTT,CASRWDREYTEAFF
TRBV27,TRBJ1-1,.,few,TGTGCCAGCAGTCCCCGCCCGGCAGGGCAAAACACTGAAGCTTTCTTT,CASSPRPAGQNTEAFF
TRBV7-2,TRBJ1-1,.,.,TGTGCCAGCAGCTTAGAGGTTGAAGCTTTCTTT,CASSLEVEAFF
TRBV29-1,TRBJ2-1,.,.,TGCAGCGTTGCTGGAGACCGCTACTGGGAGGAGAATGAGCAGTTCTTC,CSVAGDRYWEENEQFF
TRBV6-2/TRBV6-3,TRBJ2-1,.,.,TGTGCCAGCAGTTATGCTGTTGGGACGGCTTTAAATGAGCAGTTCTTC,CASSYAVGTALNEQFF
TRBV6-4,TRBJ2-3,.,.,TGTGCCAGCAGTCTCAGGGGTTCCACAGATACGCAGTATTTT,CASSLRGSTDTQYF
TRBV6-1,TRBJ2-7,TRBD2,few,TGTGCCAGCAGTGGCGGGAGCTCCTACGAGCAGTACTTC,CASSGGSSYEQYF
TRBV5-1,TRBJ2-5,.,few,TGCGCCAGCAGTTTTTGGACTCTGTTTAAAGAGACCCAGTACTTC,CASSFWTLFKETQYF
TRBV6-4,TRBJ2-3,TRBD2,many,TGTGCCAGCAGTGGCGGGGGGGCCAGCACAGATACGCAGTATTTT,CASSGGGASTDTQYF
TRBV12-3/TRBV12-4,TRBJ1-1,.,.,TGTGCCAGCAGCCTCGTACCTAGGGGGGGCACTGAAGCTTTCTTT,CASSLVPRGGTEAFF
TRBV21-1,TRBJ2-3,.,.,TGTGCCAGCAGCAAAGCAGACACCGGCTTCACAGATACGCAGTATTTT,CASSKADTGFTDTQYF
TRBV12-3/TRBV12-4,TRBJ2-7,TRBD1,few,TGTGCCAGCGCGCCGGGACAGGGCCCCTACGAGCAGTACTTC,CASAPGQGPYEQYF
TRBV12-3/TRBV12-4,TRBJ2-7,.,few,TGTGCCAGCAGTTCACAGGTCTACGAGCAGTACTTC,CASSSQVYEQYF
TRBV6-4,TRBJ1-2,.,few,TGTGCCAGCAGTGACTCAAGGAACAGCTTGAACTATGGCTACACCTTC,CASSDSRNSLNYGYTF
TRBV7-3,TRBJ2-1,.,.,TGTGCCAGCAGCTTAGACGGGCTAGCAGCCGACAACTACAATGAGCAGTTCTTC,CASSLDGLAADNYNEQFF
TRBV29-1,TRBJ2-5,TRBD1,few,TGCAGCGTTGAAGGGACAGGGTCGGGTGAGACCCAGTACTTC,CSVEGTGSGETQYF
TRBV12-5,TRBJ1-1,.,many,TGTGCTAGTGGTTTCCCTCAGATAGAAGCTTTCTTT,CASGFPQIEAFF
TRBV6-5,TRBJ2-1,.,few,TGTGCCAGCAGGGGCAGGGTTTACAATGAGCAGTTCTTC,CASRGRVYNEQFF
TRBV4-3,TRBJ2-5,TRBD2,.,TGCGCCAGCAGCCAAGATCTGGGACTAGCGGGGAAAGAGACCCAGTACTTC,CASSQDLGLAGKETQYF
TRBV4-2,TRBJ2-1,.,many,TGTGCCAGCAGCCAAGCGGACAGCTACAATGAGCAGTTCTTC,CASSQADSYNEQFF
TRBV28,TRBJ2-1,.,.,TGTGCCAGCAGTACCGGAACAGGGAATGAGCAGTTCTTC,CASSTGTGNEQFF
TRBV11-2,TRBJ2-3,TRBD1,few,TGTGCCAGCAGCCAAACCGGGACAGGGGGTTTGGAGAACACAGATACGCAGTATTTT,CASSQTGTGGLENTDTQYF
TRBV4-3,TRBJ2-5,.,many,TGCGCCAGCAGCCAAGGGTGGCTAGCCCCAGAGACCCAGTACTTC,CASSQGWLAPETQYF
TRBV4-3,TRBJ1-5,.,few,TGCGCCAGCAGCCAAGTTCTGGGACAAAAAAAACAGCCCCAGCATTTT,CASSQVLGQKKQPQHF
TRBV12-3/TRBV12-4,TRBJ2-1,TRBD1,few,TGTGCCAGCAGCCACGGACAGGGGAGGGTTGAGCAGTTCTTC,CASSHGQGRVEQFF
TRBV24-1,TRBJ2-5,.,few,TGTGCCACCAGTGACTCTCTGGGACGGATACAAGAGACCCAGTACTTC,CATSDSLGRIQETQYF
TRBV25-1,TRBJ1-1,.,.,TGTGCCAGCAGTGACGGACGGGGGAACACTGAAGCTTTCTTT,CASSDGRGNTEAFF
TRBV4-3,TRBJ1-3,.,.,TGCGCCAGCAGCCAAGAAGCTCCCCCAGGGAACCTTGAGGACACCATATATTTT,CASSQEAPPGNLEDTIYF